This T cell receptor (beta chain) was identified in a study of shared clonotypes between healthy human individuals. Deep-level assay runs were performed. Only in-frame clones appear in the TCRdb table, and some are missing; sequencing was by immunoSEQ multiplex PCR. Seen here are millions of clones, roughly 94% observed once, and the top ten hold 0.13%. Every one of the donors was a Caucasian adult that lived in Nashville, Tennessee. Deletions cut 0 bases from V and 1 base from J, with 11 bases between. The CDR3 extends over 15 amino acids. Germline V lookup: CDR1 SGHRS, CDR2 YFSETQ. The receptor was derived from a man aged 18-30 years in good health. Sample: naive CD4+ T cells sorted from blood. Subset of the sample: CD45RA+ positively selected. The chain carries TRBV5-1 and TRBJ2-7; D remains unclear. The CDR3 region has the DNA TGCGCCAGCAGCTTGGGGCCAACCGGATCCTACGAGCAGTACTTC. Its translation is CASSLGPTGSYEQYF.